The 30 T cell receptor beta chains below all came from one sample that was sequenced in a study of T-cell reconstitution after alpha-beta-depleted transplantation in children. This sample's TCRbeta library carried unique molecular identifier barcodes. One entry per CDR3 protein results from TCRdb running MiXCR on the PCR reads. This sample has about 980,000 distinct CDR3 sequences; about 29% occur once, and the top ten carry roughly 28%. The sequences come from PBMCs, mostly from graft donor cells, collected 360 days after TCRalphabeta/CD19-depleted stem cell transplant. The receptors were sampled from a boy younger than two who had a stem cell transplant for SCID, so the T cells may come from the graft donor.

The chain's CDR3 is CSARDPLGDSNQPQHF. CDR3 bases: TGCAGTGCTAGAGATCCGTTGGGGGATAGCAATCAGCCCCAGCATTTT. V is TRBV20-1 and J is TRBJ1-5, with D maybe TRBD1 (5 bases). With 0 bases removed from V and 0 bases from J, the gap between germline ends came to 12 bases. Germline CDR1 is DFQATT and CDR2 is SNEGSKA (reference sequence). The CDR3 loop spans 16 amino acids.

V usage is TRBV18 and J usage is TRBJ1-1; the D is unclear. This CDR3 is built from 14 residues. Trimming pared 5 bases from V and 1 base from J, leaving 11 bases between. Germline V gene lookup returns CDR1 KGHSH and CDR2 LQKENI. CDR3 in amino acids: CASSASSPNTEAFF. The CDR3, as DNA: TGTGCCAGCTCAGCCAGCAGCCCGAACACTGAAGCTTTCTTT.

The sample holds a few counts of this clonotype. The chain recombines TRBV20-1 with TRBJ2-2; D is undetermined. Germline CDR1 DFQATT, CDR2 SNEGSKA (reference sequence). V shed 4 bases and J shed 6 bases, with 12 bases lying between them. The CDR3 covers 13 residues. CDR3 protein: CSAIPRVAGELFF. CDR3 DNA sequence: TGCAGTGCTATCCCGCGAGTGGCCGGGGAGCTGTTTTTT.

V usage is TRBV4-1 and J usage is TRBJ2-1; a possible D gene is TRBD2 (6 bases). Germline CDR1 and CDR2: MGHRA and YSYEKL. The CDR3 extends over 15 amino acids. V lost 3 bases and J lost 7, with 16 bases in between. CDR3 DNA sequence: TGCGCCAGCAGCCAGGGTCCCGGGGGTAGGAATGAGCAGTTCTTC. Its translation is CASSQGPGGRNEQFF.

The chain employs TRBV12-3 or TRBV12-4 and TRBJ2-2, with 12 bases fitting TRBD2. V lost 3 bases to trimming and J lost 4 bases; unmatched junction nucleotides: 3. This CDR3 contains 16 residues. The CDR3, as DNA: TGTGCCAGCAGTTTTGCTAGCGGGGGGGCCACCGGGGAGCTGTTTTTT. It is translated as CASSFASGGATGELFF.

The rearrangement joins TRBV18 to TRBJ2-7; D is perhaps TRBD1 (6 bases). Trimming took 6 bases from V and 1 from J, leaving 10 bases between them. Germline-derived CDR1 and CDR2 are KGHSH and LQKENI. There are 13 residues in the CDR3. The DNA of the CDR3 is TGTGCCAGCTCCCACAGGGATTCCTACGAGCAGTACTTC. This encodes CASSHRDSYEQYF. The whole variable domain, remainder taken from reference TRBV18 and TRBJ2-7, is NAGVMQNPRHLVRRRGQEARLRCSPMKGHSHVYWYRQLPEEGLKFMVYLQKENIIDESGMPKERFSAEFPKEGPSILRIQQVVRGDSAAYFCASSHRDSYEQYFGPGTRLTVT.

The sample holds one count of this clonotype. CDR3 coding DNA: TGCGCCAGCAGCAAGCTAACGCGGGGACAGGGGGCGAGGAGCTCCTACAATGAGCAGTTCTTC. It codes for CASSKLTRGQGARSSYNEQFF. The rearrangement joins TRBV5-1 to TRBJ2-1; 12 positions match TRBD1. J was trimmed by 0 bases and V by 4 bases; bases with no gene match: 17. CDR3 length equals 21 residues. Germline V gene data show CDR1 as SGHRS and CDR2 as YFSETQ.

The CDR3 coding sequence is TGTGCCAGCAGTTTTTTCGGGAATCAGCCCCAGCATTTT. Its translation is CASSFFGNQPQHF. The V and J genes are TRBV12-3 or TRBV12-4 and TRBJ1-5; D remains unclear. This CDR3 has 13 residues. V shed 3 bases and J shed 4 bases, with 7 bases lying between them.

This clonotype has more than one count but fewer than ten. The chain links TRBV5-1 to TRBJ2-1; possibly TRBD1 or TRBD2 for D (5 bases each). The germline CDR1 and CDR2 sequences are SGHRS and YFSETQ. CDR3 length: 15 residues. Deletions cut 5 bases from V and 0 bases from J, with 12 bases between. The DNA of the CDR3 is TGCGCCAGCAGTAGGTGGGGACCCTCCTACAATGAGCAGTTCTTC. This encodes CASSRWGPSYNEQFF.

This chain uses TRBV18 with TRBJ2-3; D is ambiguous. In germline, CDR1 is KGHSH, CDR2 LQKENI. This CDR3 spans 16 amino acids. Trimming removed 9 bases from V and 5 bases from J, with 24 bases in between. The CDR3, as DNA: TGTGCCAGTTCCAGACCCGCTCCCTTAGGTGGAGATACGCAGTATTTT. This codes for CASSRPAPLGGDTQYF.

There are many counts of this clonotype. The rearrangement uses TRBV12-3 or TRBV12-4 and TRBJ2-1, with TRBD1 matching over 10 bases. This CDR3 comprises 13 residues. J gave up 7 bases and V 6 bases, and 3 bases lay outside the gene matches. CDR3 region: CASSGQGGNEQFF. CDR3 DNA: TGTGCCAGCAGCGGACAGGGGGGAAATGAGCAGTTCTTC.

The gene calls are TRBV27 and TRBJ1-1; tentatively, D is TRBD1 (5 bases). The CDR3 length is 11 residues. Trimming cost V 6 bases and J 6 bases, with 8 bases left between them. Germline V gene lookup returns CDR1 MNHEY and CDR2 SMNVEV (reference sequence). CDR3 protein: CASRGRSEAFF. CDR3 coding DNA: TGTGCCAGCAGGGGACGGTCTGAAGCTTTCTTT.

V gene TRBV20-1 combines with J gene TRBJ2-3; D is unresolved. The CDR3 sequence is 11 residues long. The germline V and J ends were trimmed by 3 bases and 11 bases, with 12 bases remaining between them. Germline V lookup: CDR1 DFQATT, CDR2 SNEGSKA (reference sequence). The DNA of the CDR3 is TGCAGTGCTAGTGCGGCAGCCGGGCAGTATTTT. It yields the protein CSASAAAGQYF.

This clonotype was detected only a few times. The V gene is TRBV7-9, the J gene TRBJ1-1, with a tentative D call TRBD1 (6 bases). CDR1 and CDR2 (germline): SEHNR, FQNEAQ (reference sequence). The CDR3 totals 11 residues. V was trimmed by 5 bases and J by 7 bases, leaving 8 bases between them. This CDR3 is CASSADSEAFF. The CDR3 bases are TGTGCCAGCAGCGCGGACAGTGAAGCTTTCTTT.

In this sample, this clonotype turned up a few times. J is TRBJ1-5 and V is TRBV12-3 or TRBV12-4; tentative D call: TRBD1 (5 bases). V lost 4 bases and J 7 bases, leaving 14 bases between the germline ends. The CDR3 extends over 14 amino acids. The CDR3 DNA reads TGTGCCAGCAGTTCAGGGTCCCCTGAGCAGCCCCAGCATTTT. As protein: CASSSGSPEQPQHF.

This clonotype appeared once. V usage is TRBV2 and J usage is TRBJ1-1; D remains ambiguous. The CDR3 totals 14 residues. Germline CDR1 and CDR2: SNHLY and FYNNEI. Trimming shortened V by 4 bases and J by 0 bases, and 9 bases separated the two germline ends. CDR3 in amino acids: CASSVAELNTEAFF. Here the CDR3 DNA reads TGTGCCAGCAGTGTGGCGGAGCTGAACACTGAAGCTTTCTTT.

This clonotype showed up just a few times. The V gene is TRBV7-8, the J gene TRBJ2-7, with TRBD2 identical over 11 bases. The CDR3 extends over 16 amino acids. Trimming at V came to 4 bases and at J to 1 base, leaving 6 bases not matched to a gene. The V gene's germline CDR1 is SGHVS and CDR2 FQNEAQ. The CDR3 DNA reads as TGTGCCAGCAGCTCGCCGACTAGCGGGGTGTCCTACGAGCAGTACTTC. Translated: CASSSPTSGVSYEQYF.

This clonotype has only a few counts. This rearrangement joins TRBV18 to TRBJ2-7; D may be TRBD2 (6 bases). The CDR3 is made up of 13 amino acids. Per the germline V gene, CDR1 is KGHSH and CDR2 is LQKENI. Deletions cut 2 bases from V and 6 bases from J, with 11 bases between. The CDR3 region has the DNA TGTGCCAGCTCACCAAAAGGAGGGCTCGAGCAGTACTTC. It is translated as CASSPKGGLEQYF.

A few counts support this clonotype. The rearrangement uses TRBV5-1 and TRBJ2-7; TRBD1 or TRBD2 may be the D gene (5 bases each). In germline, CDR1 is SGHRS, CDR2 YFSETQ. This CDR3 spans 14 amino acids. Trimming removed 3 bases at V and 0 bases at J, with 10 bases between. CDR3 region: CASSWGTNSYEQYF. The DNA of the CDR3 is TGCGCCAGCAGCTGGGGGACGAACTCCTACGAGCAGTACTTC.

A few counts support this clonotype. The chain links TRBV14 to TRBJ2-7; D gene uncertain. Germline lookup yields CDR1 SGHDN and CDR2 FVKESK. The V end was cut by 0 bases, the J end by 3 bases, with 12 bases between. The CDR3 is 15 amino acids. CDR3 bases: TGTGCCAGCAGCCAAGATCCATTGGGAATCTACGAGCAGTACTTC. Translating it yields CASSQDPLGIYEQYF.

The chain recombines TRBV30 with TRBJ2-7; D may correspond to TRBD1 or TRBD2 (5 bases each). V dropped 0 bases and J dropped 5 bases, with 14 bases sitting between them. This CDR3 contains 14 residues. The germline V gene encodes CDR1 GTSNPN and CDR2 SVGIG (reference sequence). The CDR3 DNA reads as TGTGCCTGGAGTGTAGGGCAGGGAGTCGACGAGCAGTACTTC. Encoded protein: CAWSVGQGVDEQYF.

Worth noting for this clonotype: One end of the junction is discordant with germline, which a read error may explain. V usage is TRBV4-1 and J usage is TRBJ2-1, with D unclear. There are 13 residues in the CDR3. Germline assignment: CDR1 MGHRA and CDR2 YSYEKL. The CDR3 loop reads CATSQDFPREQFF. CDR3 bases: TGCGCCACCAGCCAAGATTTCCCCAGGGAGCAGTTCTTC.

The V call is TRBV7-9, the J call TRBJ1-2; 7 nucleotides line up with TRBD1. Germline V gene sequence: CDR1 SEHNR, CDR2 FQNEAQ (reference sequence). V lost 1 base, J lost 4 bases, and 6 bases stayed unmatched. There are 15 residues in the CDR3. CDR3 DNA sequence: TGTGCCAGCAGCTTAGGAAGGGGACAGCCCTATGGCTACACCTTC. Amino acids: CASSLGRGQPYGYTF.

This clonotype occurred a few times. J is TRBJ2-7 and V is TRBV20-1; TRBD1 matches at 10 bases. With 2 bases clipped from V and 2 bases from J, the junction kept 9 bases outside the gene matches. Germline-derived CDR1 and CDR2 are DFQATT and SNEGSKA (reference sequence). This CDR3 region has 16 residues. The CDR3 here is CSARKEMTGGTYEQYF. CDR3 DNA sequence: TGCAGTGCTAGAAAGGAGATGACAGGGGGCACCTACGAGCAGTACTTC.

This clonotype was seen only a few times. The chain employs TRBV6-2 or TRBV6-3 and TRBJ2-3, with D maybe TRBD1 (5 bases). V was shortened by 2 bases and J by 2 bases, with 14 bases between the two germline ends. CDR3 length: 16 amino acids. Per germline, CDR1 MNHEY and CDR2 SVGEGT. CDR3 sequence (DNA): TGTGCCAGCAGTTACCACACAGGCAAAAACACAGATACGCAGTATTTT. It codes for CASSYHTGKNTDTQYF.

This clonotype has more than one count but fewer than ten. The chain joins TRBV5-6 to TRBJ2-1; 7 nucleotides align to TRBD2. CDR1 is SGHDT and CDR2 is YYEEEE in the germline V gene. This CDR3 is built from 16 residues. The junction had 10 bases not matched to a gene; V was cut back by 2 bases and J by 5 bases. The CDR3 coding sequence is TGTGCCAGCAGCTTCCCTTCTATGGGGGGGGACAATGAGCAGTTCTTC. This codes for CASSFPSMGGDNEQFF. Looking up the rest from reference TRBV5-6 and TRBJ2-1 gives the full variable domain: DAGVTQSPTHLIKTRGQQVTLRCSPKSGHDTVSWYQQALGQGPQFIFQYYEEEERQRGNFPDRFSGHQFPNYSSELNVNALLLGDSALYLCASSFPSMGGDNEQFFGPGTRLTVL.

The rearrangement uses TRBV29-1 and TRBJ2-7; perhaps D is TRBD1 or TRBD2 (5 bases each). Looked up from germline, CDR1 is SQVTM and CDR2 is ANQGSEA. This CDR3 spans 13 amino acids. The germline V and J ends were trimmed by 4 bases and 3 bases, with 13 bases remaining between them. CDR3 sequence: CSVGGVGGYEQYF. The CDR3 bases are TGCAGCGTTGGAGGGGTGGGTGGCTACGAGCAGTACTTC.

There are many counts of this clonotype. The gene calls are TRBV6-1 and TRBJ2-2; D is unclear. Germline CDR1 and CDR2: MNHNS and SASEGT. This CDR3 is built from 13 residues. The V end was cut by 2 bases, the J end by 6 bases, with 7 bases between. CDR3 protein: CASSEYRPGELFF. In DNA form, the CDR3 reads TGTGCCAGCAGTGAATATCGGCCCGGGGAGCTGTTTTTT.

The chain uses TRBV5-5 and TRBJ1-2; D remains ambiguous. Germline-derived CDR1 and CDR2 are SGHKS and YYEKEE (reference sequence). V was shortened by 1 base and J by 7 bases, with 11 bases between the two germline ends. The CDR3 has 13 amino acids. The CDR3 DNA reads as TGTGCCAGCAGCTTGTATGGGGTCCGTGGCTACACCTTC. This translates into CASSLYGVRGYTF. Full variable domain (remainder filled in from reference TRBV5-5 and TRBJ1-2): DAGVTQSPTHLIKTRGQQVTLRCSPISGHKSVSWYQQVLGQGPQFIFQYYEKEERGRGNFPDRFSARQFPNYSSELNVNALLLGDSALYLCASSLYGVRGYTFGSGTRLTVV.

This clonotype was detected only a few times. The chain is built from TRBV4-2 and TRBJ1-4; no clear D gene. The germline gives CDR1 LGHNA, CDR2 YNFKEQ. This CDR3 has 14 amino acids. Trimming stripped 4 bases from V and 4 bases from J, with 10 bases between. The CDR3 spells CASSLAGYNEKLFF. CDR3 sequence (DNA): TGTGCCAGCAGCCTAGCAGGTTATAATGAAAAACTGTTTTTT.